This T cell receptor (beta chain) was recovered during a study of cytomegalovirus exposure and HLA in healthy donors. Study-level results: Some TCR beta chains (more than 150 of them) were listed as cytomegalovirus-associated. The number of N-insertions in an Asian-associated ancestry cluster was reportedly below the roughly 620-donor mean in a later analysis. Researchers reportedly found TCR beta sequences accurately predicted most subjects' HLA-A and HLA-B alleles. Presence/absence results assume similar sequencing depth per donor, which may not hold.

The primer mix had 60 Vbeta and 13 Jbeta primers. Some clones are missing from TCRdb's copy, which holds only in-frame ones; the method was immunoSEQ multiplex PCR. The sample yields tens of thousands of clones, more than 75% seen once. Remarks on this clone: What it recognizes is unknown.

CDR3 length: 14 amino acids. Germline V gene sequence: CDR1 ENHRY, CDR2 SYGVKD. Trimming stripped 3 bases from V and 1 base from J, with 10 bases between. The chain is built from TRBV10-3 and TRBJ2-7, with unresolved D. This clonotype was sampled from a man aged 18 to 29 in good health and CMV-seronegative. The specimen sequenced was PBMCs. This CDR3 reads CAISDPIRSYEQYF. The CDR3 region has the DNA TGTGCCATCAGTGACCCCATCCGGTCCTACGAGCAGTACTTC.